A single sample is the source of the 27 T cell receptor beta chains below, sequenced in a study of T cell repertoires in cytomegalovirus infection. Their antigens remain unidentified. MiXCR, applied by TCRdb to the reads, yields one record per CDR3 protein. Among around 710,000 distinct CDR3 sequences listed, 29% were seen once. The material was cultured CD8+ T cells from PBMCs, obtained from culture after CMV antigen stimulation. These receptors were collected from a human donor in good health (CMV status not recorded). Some clones in this sample may be carry-over from other donors' samples.

J is TRBJ2-5 and V is TRBV27, with 9 positions matching TRBD1. CDR3 length equals 16 residues. The germline gives CDR1 MNHEY, CDR2 SMNVEV (reference sequence). Unmatched junction bases numbered 8, after V lost 2 bases and J lost 4 bases. The CDR3 loop reads CASSLGDRGIRETQYF. In nucleotides, the CDR3 is TGTGCCAGCAGTTTAGGTGACAGGGGGATACGAGAGACCCAGTACTTC.

This clonotype has only a few counts. Written as DNA, the CDR3 is TGTGCCAGCAGTACCCCCCGGACAGGGGGGTTTTCCTACGAGCAGTACGTC. Translated: CASSTPRTGGFSYEQYV. The chain carries TRBV28 and TRBJ2-7; 10 bases match TRBD1. Germline V gives CDR1 MDHEN, CDR2 SYDVKM. This CDR3 has 17 residues. V gave up 5 bases and J gave up 1 base; unmatched junction bases: 11.

The chain couples TRBV6-2 or TRBV6-3 to TRBJ2-6; 8 bases agree with TRBD2. After removal of 8 bases from V and 3 bases from J, the junction contained 3 bases not matched to a gene. The CDR3 contains 14 residues. CDR1 is MNHEY, CDR2 SVGEGT, per germline. The CDR3 here is CASVGRVGANVLTF. The CDR3 DNA reads as TGTGCCAGCGTCGGGAGGGTTGGGGCCAACGTCCTGACTTTC.

This clonotype was counted between two and nine times. The junction departs from the called germline gene at one end, perhaps through a read error. V and J are TRBV7-7 and TRBJ2-1; tentative D call: TRBD2 (5 bases). This CDR3 spans 14 amino acids. Germline values: CDR1 SSHAT, CDR2 FNYEAQ (reference sequence). The CDR3 reads CASSLSRGGDEQFF. CDR3 sequence (DNA): TGTGCTAGCAGCTTAAGTCGGGGTGGTGATGAGCAGTTCTTC. Complete variable domain (other parts from reference TRBV7-7 and TRBJ2-1): GAGVSQSPRYKVTKRGQDVTLRCDPISSHATLYWYQQALGQGPEFLTYFNYEAQPDKSGLPSDRFSAERPEGSISTLTIQRTEQRDSAMYRCASSLSRGGDEQFFGPGTRLTVL.

This chain connects TRBV5-6 to TRBJ1-2, with 7 bases fitting TRBD1. The germline CDR1 and CDR2 sequences are SGHDT and YYEEEE. Trimming at V came to 0 bases and at J to 4 bases, leaving 9 bases not matched to a gene. The CDR3 has 16 amino acids. The CDR3 sequence is CASSLGTQGLFYGYTF. The CDR3 DNA reads TGTGCCAGCAGCTTGGGTACACAGGGGCTCTTCTATGGCTACACCTTC.

This rearrangement joins TRBV28 to TRBJ1-5; D is uncertain. The CDR3 covers 16 residues. The germline gives CDR1 MDHEN, CDR2 SYDVKM. V was cut by 1 base and J by 0 bases, with 10 bases left in between. In nucleotides, the CDR3 is TGTGCCAGCAGTTTATCGCCGCTCAATAGCAATCAGCCCCAGCATTTT. Translation gives CASSLSPLNSNQPQHF.

This clonotype was seen a handful of times. J is TRBJ2-7 and V is TRBV12-5, with 7 bases lining up with TRBD2. Germline trimming cut 1 base from V and 2 bases from J; bases unmatched to any gene: 2. Germline V gene lookup returns CDR1 LGHNT and CDR2 FRNRAP. CDR3 size: 14 residues. CDR3 residues: CASGLASGPYEQYF. The CDR3 region has the DNA TGTGCTAGTGGTTTGGCTAGCGGCCCCTACGAGCAGTACTTC.

The chain has TRBV15 and TRBJ1-3; D not certain. The V gene lost 0 bases and the J gene lost 7 bases, with 13 bases spanning the gap. There are 15 residues in the CDR3. Germline-derived CDR1 and CDR2 are LNHNV and YYDKDF (reference sequence). The CDR3 sequence is CATSRDLGVSNTIYF. The CDR3 DNA reads TGTGCCACCAGCAGAGATCTGGGCGTCTCTAACACCATATATTTT.

The sample holds a few counts of this clonotype. The chain uses TRBV28 and TRBJ2-7, with D maybe TRBD1 (6 bases). V lost 8 bases and J 7 bases, leaving 12 bases between the germline ends. Germline V gives CDR1 MDHEN, CDR2 SYDVKM. There are 11 residues in the CDR3. The CDR3 DNA follows: TGTGCCAGCGAGTCAGGGGTAGAGCAGTACGTC. Residues: CASESGVEQYV.

The sample holds a few counts of this clonotype. V gene TRBV11-2 combines with J gene TRBJ2-1; 7 bases match TRBD2. CDR1 is SGHAT, CDR2 FQNNGV, per germline. CDR3 size: 14 residues. The V gene end was trimmed by 5 bases and the J gene end by 6 bases; junction bases not matched to a gene: 7. The CDR3 sequence: CASSPGSGGNEQFF. The CDR3 coding sequence is TGTGCCAGCAGCCCAGGGTCGGGGGGCAATGAGCAGTTCTTC.

This clonotype has at least ten counts. The chain carries TRBV7-6 and TRBJ2-1, with D perhaps TRBD1 or TRBD2 (5 bases each). CDR3 length equals 16 residues. V was cut by 4 bases and J by 5 bases, with 18 bases left in between. In germline, CDR1 is SGHVS, CDR2 FNYEAQ. This CDR3 reads CASSYDNQGGHNEQFF. As DNA, the CDR3 is TGTGCCAGCAGCTACGACAACCAGGGCGGGCACAATGAGCAGTTCTTC.

This clonotype has a count of ten or more. The chain recombines TRBV7-2 with TRBJ2-5; D possibly corresponds to TRBD2 (6 bases). V was trimmed by 4 bases and J by 1 base, leaving 13 bases between them. Germline lookup yields CDR1 SGHTA and CDR2 FQGNSA. This CDR3 comprises 15 residues. This CDR3 is CASSSTGGVQETQYF. The CDR3 nucleotides are TGTGCCAGCAGCTCCACAGGCGGGGTCCAAGAGACCCAGTACTTC.

This clonotype was detected a few times. The chain joins TRBV7-6 to TRBJ2-1, with TRBD1 as a possible D gene (7 bases). The length of the CDR3 is 14 residues. Germline-derived CDR1 and CDR2 are SGHVS and FNYEAQ. The ends were cut back, 1 base at V and 12 bases at J, with 16 bases in the middle. CDR3 in amino acids: CASSLGAGGQLQFF. The CDR3 region has the DNA TGTGCCAGCAGCTTAGGCGCAGGGGGGCAACTGCAGTTCTTC.

This clonotype turned up a few times. This sequence joins TRBV28 and TRBJ2-1; D is perhaps TRBD2 (5 bases). V was cut by 5 bases and J by 12 bases, with 14 bases left in between. There are 12 residues in the CDR3. Germline V gene lookup returns CDR1 MDHEN and CDR2 SYDVKM. The CDR3 sequence: CASSPSPSGQFF. The DNA for the CDR3 is TGTGCCAGCAGTCCTAGCCCCTCGGGGCAGTTCTTC.

This clonotype was seen a few times. The rearrangement joins TRBV12-3 or TRBV12-4 to TRBJ2-2, with D maybe TRBD1 (6 bases). V was cut by 3 bases and J by 4 bases, with 12 bases left in between. This CDR3 contains 15 residues. The CDR3 coding sequence is TGTGCCAGCAGTTTCGGTCAGGGGCGCACCGGGGAGCTGTTTTTT. Its translation: CASSFGQGRTGELFF.

There are a few counts of this clonotype. This chain uses TRBV6-1 with TRBJ2-7; 8 bases match TRBD1. Germline V gene sequence: CDR1 MNHNS, CDR2 SASEGT. The CDR3 loop spans 14 amino acids. Trimming at V came to 5 bases and at J to 5 bases, leaving 8 bases not matched to a gene. The CDR3 is CASSFSGGADEQYV. The DNA of the CDR3 is TGTGCCAGCAGTTTTTCAGGGGGCGCGGACGAGCAGTACGTC.

This clonotype was detected only a few times. V usage is TRBV12-3 or TRBV12-4 and J usage is TRBJ2-2; a possible D gene is TRBD1 (6 bases). The CDR3 runs 14 residues. V shed 6 bases and J shed 6 bases, with 14 bases lying between them. CDR3 sequence: CASRTNRVSGELFF. CDR3 coding DNA: TGTGCCAGCAGAACGAACAGGGTGTCCGGGGAGCTGTTTTTT.

This clonotype was detected only a few times. The V and J genes are TRBV7-2 and TRBJ2-7; D call uncertain. The V end lost 4 bases, the J end lost 3 bases, and 7 bases lay between the germline ends. The CDR3 is 12 amino acids. Germline V gives CDR1 SGHTA, CDR2 FQGNSA. This CDR3 is CASSSDLYEQYF. The CDR3 coding sequence is TGTGCCAGCAGCTCAGACCTCTACGAGCAGTACTTC. The full variable domain, its missing parts supplied by reference TRBV7-2 and TRBJ2-7, is GAGVSQSPSNKVTEKGKDVELRCDPISGHTALYWYRQSLGQGLEFLIYFQGNSAPDKSGLPSDRFSAERTGGSVSTLTIQRTQQEDSAVYLCASSSDLYEQYFGPGTRLTVT.

The V and J genes are TRBV5-1 and TRBJ2-1; D is perhaps TRBD2 (6 bases). Per the germline V gene, CDR1 is SGHRS and CDR2 is YFSETQ. Trimming shortened V by 0 bases and J by 6 bases, and 13 bases separated the two germline ends. The CDR3 is 15 amino acids. The CDR3, as DNA: TGCGCCAGCAGCTTGGCCGACGCGGGGCGCAATGAGCAGTTCTTC. Its protein product is CASSLADAGRNEQFF.

This clonotype showed up many times. This chain connects TRBV7-9 to TRBJ2-1; the D is unclear. CDR1 and CDR2 from the germline V gene are SEHNR and FQNEAQ (reference sequence). Trimming shortened V by 5 bases and J by 6 bases, and 5 bases separated the two germline ends. The CDR3 is 11 residues long. The CDR3 spells CASSPGNEQFF. The CDR3 DNA is TGTGCCAGCAGCCCTGGCAATGAGCAGTTCTTC.

The sample holds a few counts of this clonotype. This rearrangement joins TRBV7-9 to TRBJ2-7; possibly TRBD1 or TRBD2 for D (7 bases each). Trimming left V 5 bases short and J 0 bases short, with 17 bases between. Germline V gene data show CDR1 as SEHNR and CDR2 as FQNEAQ (reference sequence). The CDR3 has 16 residues. CDR3 nucleotide sequence: TGTGCCAGCAGCCCACCTCAGGGGGGGACCTCCTACGAGCAGTACGTC. Translating gives CASSPPQGGTSYEQYV.

The table lists this clonotype with many counts. This chain uses TRBV7-9 with TRBJ2-2, with 9 nucleotides matching TRBD2. The germline V gene has CDR1 SEHNR and CDR2 FQNEAQ (reference sequence). The CDR3 has 17 residues. Trimming cost V 3 bases and J 4 bases; bases outside gene matches: 9. The CDR3 DNA is TGTGCCAGCAGCTTTGAGCGGGGGGCCTCGGGCACCGGGGAGCTGTTTTTT. Its protein is CASSFERGASGTGELFF. Full variable domain (outside the CDR3, taken from reference TRBV7-9 and TRBJ2-2): DTGVSQNPRHKITKRGQNVTFRCDPISEHNRLYWYRQTLGQGPEFLTYFQNEAQLEKSRLLSDRFSAERPKGSFSTLEIQRTEQGDSAMYLCASSFERGASGTGELFFGEGSRLTVL.

Details on this clonotype: The junction departs from germline at one end; a sequencing error may be responsible. The CDR3 sequence: CANSYYAAGELFF. The CDR3, as DNA: TGTGCCAACAGTTACTATGCGGCCGGGGAGCTGTTTTTT. The V gene is TRBV6-8, the J gene TRBJ2-2; D unclear. The CDR3 extends over 13 amino acids. From germline, CDR1 is MNHGY and CDR2 SAAAGT.

This clonotype was seen a few times. The V call is TRBV19, the J call TRBJ1-5; no definite D call. V lost 10 bases and J 2 bases, leaving 15 bases between the germline ends. The germline CDR1 and CDR2 sequences are LNHDA and SQIVND (reference sequence). CDR3 length: 14 amino acids. The CDR3 loop is CATRTRLGNQPQHF. The CDR3 DNA sequence: TGTGCCACTCGAACAAGACTCGGCAATCAGCCCCAGCATTTT.

This clonotype came up a few times. The chain combines TRBV15 with TRBJ2-2, with 8 bases fitting TRBD2. With V trimmed by 0 bases and J by 5 bases, 11 bases remained unmatched. Germline V gives CDR1 LNHNV, CDR2 YYDKDF (reference sequence). CDR3 length: 18 amino acids. The CDR3 nucleotides are TGTGCCACCAGCAGAGATTATACGGCGGGGGGCAGGACCGGGGAGCTGTTTTTT. Its translation is CATSRDYTAGGRTGELFF.

The chain couples TRBV19 to TRBJ2-3; D call uncertain. CDR3 size: 16 residues. Per the germline V gene, CDR1 is LNHDA and CDR2 is SQIVND (reference sequence). V was trimmed by 1 base and J by 0 bases, leaving 11 bases between them. The CDR3 sequence is CASSIGGYSSTDTQYF. The CDR3 coding sequence is TGTGCCAGTAGTATAGGCGGATATTCTAGCACAGATACGCAGTATTTT.

This chain connects TRBV28 to TRBJ1-5; possibly TRBD1 for D (6 bases). This CDR3 region has 15 residues. The germline CDR1 and CDR2 sequences are MDHEN and SYDVKM. Trimming removed 9 bases from V and 5 bases from J, with 20 bases in between. The CDR3 loop reads CASHNRDGGHQPQHF. The DNA of the CDR3 is TGTGCCAGTCACAACAGGGACGGTGGTCATCAGCCCCAGCATTTT. Drawing the rest from reference TRBV28 and TRBJ1-5, the complete variable domain is DVKVTQSSRYLVKRTGEKVFLECVQDMDHENMFWYRQDPGLGLRLIYFSYDVKMKEKGDIPEGYSVSREKKERFSLILESASTNQTSMYLCASHNRDGGHQPQHFGDGTRLSIL.